This T cell receptor (beta chain) was retrieved from a study of blood T cell repertoires in COVID-19. Profiled with immunoSEQ multiplex PCR; TCRdb holds only in-frame clones, not every one. This sample has about 230,000 clones, with about 85% found just once. The sequencing sample was made of peripheral blood. The sequence was obtained from a woman under 30 who had recovered from COVID-19.

The CDR3 sequence is CASRPYSGQPQHF. CDR3 nucleotides: TGTGCCAGCAGGCCGTACTCAGGGCAGCCCCAGCATTTT. V usage is TRBV28 and J usage is TRBJ1-5; D is possibly TRBD1 (5 bases). V was trimmed by 6 bases and J by 7 bases, leaving 13 bases between them. CDR1 is MDHEN, CDR2 SYDVKM, per germline. The CDR3 sequence is 13 residues long.